This T cell receptor (beta chain) originates from a study of T cell repertoires in cytomegalovirus infection. General observations from the study: CMV-specific TCR beta clonotypes restricted by HLA-C were the ones dominating the ex vivo response.

TCRdb analysed the reads with MiXCR anew, one entry per CDR3 protein. This repertoire shows more than 150,000 distinct CDR3 sequences, 28% found once; its top ten account for 31%. Remarks on this clonotype: Its antigen is unidentified.

Germline CDR1 SGHTA, CDR2 FQGNSA. The CDR3 is made up of 15 amino acids. The ends lost 3 bases at V and 1 base at J; junction bases unmatched: 2. Sequenced material: PBMCs. V gene TRBV7-2 combines with J gene TRBJ2-7; 11 bases map to TRBD2. The TCR comes from a human donor in good health (CMV status not recorded). Some clones in this sample may be carry-over from other donors' samples. CDR3 sequence (DNA): TGTGCCAGCAGCTTTAGCGGGGGGGCATCCTACGAGCAGTACTTC. Translating it yields CASSFSGGASYEQYF.